One T cell receptor (beta chain) is described in this entry. Germline loops: CDR1 SGHAT, CDR2 FQNNGV. Trimming removed 5 bases from V and 2 bases from J, with 6 bases in between. The length of the CDR3 is 12 residues. Only in-frame clones appear in the TCRdb table, and some are missing; sequencing was by immunoSEQ multiplex PCR. Altogether about 140,000 clones are present, approximately 94% being singletons, with the ten largest covering around 12%. The sample comes from a study of control samples from healthy donors and cancer patients. The sequence came from a man aged 40-49 years in good health. Sequencing input: blood. This chain links TRBV11-2 with TRBJ1-2; D gene unclear. In DNA, the CDR3 is TGTGCCAGCAGCCCTCGAAACTATGGCTACACCTTC. Its protein is CASSPRNYGYTF.